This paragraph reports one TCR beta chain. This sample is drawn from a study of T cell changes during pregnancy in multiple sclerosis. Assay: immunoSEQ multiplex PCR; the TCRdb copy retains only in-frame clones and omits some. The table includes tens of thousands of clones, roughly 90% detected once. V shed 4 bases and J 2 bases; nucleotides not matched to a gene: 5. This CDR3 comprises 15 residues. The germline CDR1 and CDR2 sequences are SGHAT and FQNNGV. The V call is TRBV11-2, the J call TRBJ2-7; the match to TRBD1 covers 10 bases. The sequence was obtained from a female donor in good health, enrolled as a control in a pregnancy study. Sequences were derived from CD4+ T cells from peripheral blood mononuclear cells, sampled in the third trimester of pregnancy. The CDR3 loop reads CASSSGDRGPYEQYF. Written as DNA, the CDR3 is TGTGCCAGCAGCTCGGGGGACAGGGGTCCCTACGAGCAGTACTTC.